A single sample is the source of the 20 T cell receptor beta chains below, sequenced in a study of T cell responses to AZD1222 COVID-19 vaccine. Some clones are missing from TCRdb's copy, which holds only in-frame ones; the method was immunoSEQ multiplex PCR. The table includes 150,000 to 200,000 clones, more than 80% detected once. The sequences come from peripheral blood, collected on day 0 of AZD1222 vaccination. The source of these receptors is an adult in good health.

This clone appeared once. The chain links TRBV27 to TRBJ1-6; D is unclear. The CDR3 is 14 amino acids. Germline V gene data show CDR1 as MNHEY and CDR2 as SMNVEV (reference sequence). V was cut by 6 bases and J by 5 bases, with 11 bases left in between. The CDR3 nucleotides are TGTGCCAGCAGCCCCGGACGGAATAATTCACCCCTCCACTTT. This codes for CASSPGRNNSPLHF.

The chain links TRBV2 to TRBJ1-5; no definite D call. The V and J ends lost 8 bases and 0 bases respectively, with 11 bases between them. CDR1 and CDR2 from the germline V gene are SNHLY and FYNNEI. CDR3 length: 14 residues. The chain's CDR3 is CASCTSNSNQPQHF. The CDR3 DNA follows: TGTGCCAGCTGTACTTCAAATAGCAATCAGCCCCAGCATTTT.

The chain links TRBV6-5 to TRBJ1-1, with a possible D match to TRBD1 (5 bases). This CDR3 has 14 amino acids. Germline V gene sequence: CDR1 MNHEY, CDR2 SVGAGI. The chain's CDR3 is CISLGGRMNTEAFF. The CDR3 bases are TGTATCTCTTTGGGGGGACGGATGAACACTGAAGCTTTCTTT.

This clone has just one count. The chain's CDR3 is CASSQGGVDTQYF. The CDR3 nucleotides are TGTGCCAGCAGCCAAGGAGGGGTAGATACGCAGTATTTT. The J gene is TRBJ2-3, the V gene TRBV4-2; D is possibly TRBD1 or TRBD2 (5 bases each). CDR3 length: 13 amino acids. Germline CDR1 is LGHNA and CDR2 is YNFKEQ. The V end was cut by 1 base, the J end by 5 bases, with 7 bases between.

The chain carries TRBV6-5 and TRBJ2-7; D unresolved. The CDR3 spans 14 residues. CDR1 and CDR2 (germline): MNHEY, SVGAGI. V was pared by 1 base and J by 5 bases, with 12 bases between. Written as DNA, the CDR3 is TGTGCCAGCAGTTACTTGAAGGGAAGGAACGAGCAGTACTTC. Protein sequence: CASSYLKGRNEQYF.

Comment on this clone: Other DNA sequences in the sample encode the same CDR3. The chain couples TRBV18 to TRBJ2-7, with D unresolved. Trimming took 0 bases from V and 1 from J, leaving 4 bases between them. Germline lookup yields CDR1 KGHSH and CDR2 LQKENI. The CDR3 consists of 13 residues. The CDR3 DNA reads TGTGCCAGCTCACCACCGGGGTCCTACGAGCAGTACTTC. It is translated as CASSPPGSYEQYF.

V is TRBV18 and J is TRBJ1-6; 8 bases map to TRBD1. The J segment lost 9 bases and the V segment lost 3 bases, leaving 4 bases of the junction unmatched. The CDR3 consists of 14 residues. Germline V lookup: CDR1 KGHSH, CDR2 LQKENI. This CDR3 reads CASSPDRGSSPLHF. CDR3 sequence (DNA): TGTGCCAGCTCACCCGACAGGGGTAGTTCACCCCTCCACTTT.

This chain connects TRBV5-1 to TRBJ2-6; D gene uncertain. Germline CDR1 SGHRS, CDR2 YFSETQ. V lost 2 bases and J lost 2, with 8 bases in between. The CDR3 is 15 amino acids. This CDR3 is CASSFLAAGANVLTF. The CDR3 region has the DNA TGCGCCAGCAGCTTCTTAGCTGCTGGGGCCAACGTCCTGACTTTC.

This sequence joins TRBV3-1 (or the pseudogene TRBV3-2) and TRBJ1-6, with D unresolved. The CDR3 is made up of 18 amino acids. V was clipped by 0 bases and J by 0 bases, with 12 bases between them. CDR1 and CDR2 from the germline V gene are LGHDT and YNNKEL (reference sequence). The CDR3 DNA follows: TGTGCCAGCAGCCAAGATGGAGGCGGGAGCTCCTATAATTCACCCCTCCACTTT. Translation gives CASSQDGGGSSYNSPLHF.

This chain links TRBV6-5 with TRBJ2-1; 7 positions agree with TRBD1. Trimming at V came to 6 bases and at J to 2 bases, leaving 7 bases not matched to a gene. Germline V gene sequence: CDR1 MNHEY, CDR2 SVGAGI. This CDR3 has 15 amino acids. As DNA, the CDR3 is TGTGCCAGCAGGATGACAGGGTGGGCCTACAATGAGCAGTTCTTC. Translated: CASRMTGWAYNEQFF.

The chain couples TRBV18 to TRBJ1-1; possible D gene TRBD1, 5 bases. From germline, CDR1 is KGHSH and CDR2 LQKENI. The V and J ends lost 2 bases and 0 bases respectively, with 16 bases between them. The CDR3 is made up of 17 amino acids. The CDR3 sequence is CASSPSGRAIMNTEAFF. The DNA of the CDR3 is TGTGCCAGCTCACCATCAGGCAGGGCAATAATGAACACTGAAGCTTTCTTT.

The chain employs TRBV15 and TRBJ2-7; no reliable D call. Trimming stripped 4 bases from V and 7 bases from J, with 8 bases between. The CDR3 loop spans 11 amino acids. Germline CDR1 is LNHNV and CDR2 is YYDKDF (reference sequence). CDR3 region: CATSTAAEQYF. DNA of the CDR3: TGTGCCACCAGCACCGCTGCGGAGCAGTACTTC. The complete variable domain, with remaining parts taken from reference TRBV15 and TRBJ2-7, reads DAMVIQNPRYQVTQFGKPVTLSCSQTLNHNVMYWYQQKSSQAPKLLFHYYDKDFNNEADTPDNFQSRRPNTSFCFLDIRSPGLGDTAMYLCATSTAAEQYFGPGTRLTVT.

This clone was observed a single time. This chain links TRBV10-1 with TRBJ2-3, with 9 bases aligning to TRBD1. V shed 11 bases and J 3 bases; nucleotides not matched to a gene: 9. Germline assignment: CDR1 WNHNN and CDR2 SYGVQD (reference sequence). CDR3 length: 14 residues. CDR3 nucleotides: TGCGCCTCCCAGCAGGACAGGGGTACAGATACGCAGTATTTT. Encoded protein: CASQQDRGTDTQYF.

The chain is built from TRBV6-6 and TRBJ2-1; TRBD2 might be the D (7 bases). V shed 5 bases and J shed 4 bases, with 27 bases lying between them. Looked up from germline, CDR1 is MNHNY and CDR2 is SVGAGI (reference sequence). The CDR3 spans 19 residues. CDR3 loop: CASSPAGHSSSGDYNEQFF. CDR3 DNA: TGTGCCAGCAGTCCAGCGGGACACAGTTCGAGCGGGGATTACAATGAGCAGTTCTTC.

The V gene is TRBV15, the J gene TRBJ1-2, with unresolved D. CDR1 is LNHNV and CDR2 is YYDKDF in the germline V gene (reference sequence). The V and J ends lost 0 bases and 4 bases respectively, with 12 bases between them. CDR3 length: 15 amino acids. CDR3 residues: CATSRDPGRLYGYTF. CDR3 sequence (DNA): TGTGCCACCAGCAGAGATCCGGGCCGGCTCTATGGCTACACCTTC.

V usage is TRBV7-2 and J usage is TRBJ2-7, with 7 bases aligning to TRBD2. Germline-derived CDR1 and CDR2 are SGHTA and FQGNSA. This CDR3 region has 16 residues. V gave up 2 bases and J gave up 6 bases; unmatched junction bases: 13. CDR3: CASSLYSGRSAPEQYF. CDR3 nucleotide sequence: TGTGCCAGCAGCTTATATTCCGGGAGGTCCGCCCCCGAGCAGTACTTC.

A single count supports this clone. This chain joins TRBV2 and TRBJ2-7; D is possibly TRBD2 (6 bases). The CDR3 length is 16 residues. The germline gives CDR1 SNHLY, CDR2 FYNNEI. Between the trimmed V and J ends, which lost 4 bases and 3 bases, there was a span of 19 bases. The CDR3 spells CASSADRGSLSYEQYF. The CDR3 bases are TGTGCCAGCAGTGCGGATCGGGGGAGTTTAAGCTACGAGCAGTACTTC. Filled out from reference TRBV2 and TRBJ2-7, the complete variable domain reads EPEVTQTPSHQVTQMGQEVILRCVPISNHLYFYWYRQILGQKVEFLVSFYNNEISEKSEIFDDQFSVERPDGSNFTLKIRSTKLEDSAMYFCASSADRGSLSYEQYFGPGTRLTVT.

The chain carries TRBV6-5 and TRBJ1-5; 9 nucleotides line up with TRBD1. V was pared by 6 bases and J by 4 bases, with 4 bases of the junction left unmatched. This CDR3 has 14 amino acids. CDR1 MNHEY and CDR2 SVGAGI come from the germline V gene. In DNA, the CDR3 is TGTGCCAGCAGGCTGGACAGGGGTAATCAGCCCCAGCATTTT. Protein sequence: CASRLDRGNQPQHF.

V and J are TRBV5-1 and TRBJ1-4; no definite D call. This CDR3 region has 15 residues. From germline, CDR1 is SGHRS and CDR2 YFSETQ. Trimming took off 1 base at V and 0 bases at J, with 7 bases between the two ends. In nucleotides, the CDR3 is TGCGCCAGCAGCTTGACGGTAGCAACTAATGAAAAACTGTTTTTT. Its protein is CASSLTVATNEKLFF.

This chain connects TRBV27 to TRBJ2-7; TRBD1 or TRBD2 may be the D gene (5 bases each). Germline loops: CDR1 MNHEY, CDR2 SMNVEV (reference sequence). The CDR3 sequence is 15 residues long. V shed 2 bases and J shed 3 bases, with 14 bases lying between them. Here the CDR3 reads CASSLEYGTNYEQYF. The CDR3 coding sequence is TGTGCCAGCAGTTTAGAGTATGGGACGAACTACGAGCAGTACTTC.